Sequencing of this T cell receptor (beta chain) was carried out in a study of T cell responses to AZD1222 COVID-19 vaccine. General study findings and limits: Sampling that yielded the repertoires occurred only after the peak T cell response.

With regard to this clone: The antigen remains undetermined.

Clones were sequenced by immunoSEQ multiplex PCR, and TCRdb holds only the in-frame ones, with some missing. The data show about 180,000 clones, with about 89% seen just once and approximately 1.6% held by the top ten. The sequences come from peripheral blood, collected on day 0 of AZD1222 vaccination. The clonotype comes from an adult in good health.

The CDR3: CASRPTGLGGTQYF. The CDR3 nucleotides read TGTGCCAGCAGACCAACAGGCCTCGGTGGGACCCAGTACTTC. The chain carries TRBV28 and TRBJ2-5; possibly TRBD1 for D (5 bases). The CDR3 extends over 14 amino acids. Germline CDR1 MDHEN, CDR2 SYDVKM. V was trimmed by 6 bases and J by 7 bases, leaving 18 bases between them.